Listed below are T cell receptor beta chains from one sample, sequenced in a study of T cells in Graves' hyperthyroidism and ophthalmopathy. TCRdb reprocessed the multiplex PCR reads via MiXCR and lists one record per CDR3 protein. The data contain around 700,000 distinct CDR3 sequences, roughly 20% of them seen just once; the ten biggest clones take up approximately 16%. The sequencing input was blood. These receptor sequences come from a woman aged 50 to 60 with Graves' hyperthyroidism that later progressed to Graves' ophthalmopathy. Each CDR3 is given with its conserved first and last residue. Fields, in order: V gene, CDR3 length, J gene, D gene, clone size, CDR3 DNA, CDR3 protein. The D gene is left open where the match is weak. Only some rows state a clone size, as once, few, many or a class for expanded clones.

V gene: TRBV20-1; CDR3 length: 17; J gene: TRBJ2-1; D gene: NA; clone size: few; CDR3 DNA: TGCAGTGCTACAGGGGGAGGAGGGGCGGGCTCCTACAATGAGCAGTTCTTC; CDR3 protein: CSATGGGGAGSYNEQFF
V gene: TRBV3-1; CDR3 length: 11; J gene: TRBJ1-1; D gene: TRBD1; clone size: many; CDR3 DNA: TGTGCCAGCAGCCAGGGACAGCAGGCTTTCTTT; CDR3 protein: CASSQGQQAFF
V gene: TRBV11-2; CDR3 length: 13; J gene: TRBJ2-2; D gene: NA; clone size: many; CDR3 DNA: TGTGCCAGCACGGGATTGAACACCGGGGAGCTGTTTTTT; CDR3 protein: CASTGLNTGELFF
V gene: TRBV30; CDR3 length: 13; J gene: TRBJ2-1; D gene: NA; clone size: NA; CDR3 DNA: TGTGCCTGCGCGAAATCCTCCTACAATGAGCAGTTCTTC; CDR3 protein: CACAKSSYNEQFF
V gene: TRBV11-2; CDR3 length: 16; J gene: TRBJ1-4; D gene: NA; clone size: NA; CDR3 DNA: TGTGCCAGCAGCCTCTCTACCGAAGAGACTAATGAAAAACTGTTTTTT; CDR3 protein: CASSLSTEETNEKLFF
V gene: TRBV5-5; CDR3 length: 15; J gene: TRBJ2-7; D gene: TRBD1; clone size: NA; CDR3 DNA: TGTGCCAGCAGCTTGGGGACAGGGTTAGGCTACGAGCAGTACTTC; CDR3 protein: CASSLGTGLGYEQYF
V gene: TRBV11-2; CDR3 length: 12; J gene: TRBJ1-1; D gene: NA; clone size: many; CDR3 DNA: TGTGCCAGCAGCTTCAGACTTGGGGAAGCTTTCTTT; CDR3 protein: CASSFRLGEAFF
V gene: TRBV6-5; CDR3 length: 13; J gene: TRBJ2-6; D gene: NA; clone size: NA; CDR3 DNA: TGTGCCAGCAAGCAGGCGGGGGCCAACGTCCTGACTTTC; CDR3 protein: CASKQAGANVLTF
V gene: TRBV5-6; CDR3 length: 16; J gene: TRBJ2-3; D gene: TRBD2; clone size: few; CDR3 DNA: TGTGCCAGCAGCTTGGCTCTAGCGGGGATCACAGATACGCAGTATTTT; CDR3 protein: CASSLALAGITDTQYF
V gene: TRBV20-1; CDR3 length: 11; J gene: TRBJ1-1; D gene: NA; clone size: NA; CDR3 DNA: TGCAGTGCTGACGGGAACACTGAAGCTTTCTTT; CDR3 protein: CSADGNTEAFF
V gene: TRBV30; CDR3 length: 16; J gene: TRBJ2-7; D gene: TRBD1; clone size: few; CDR3 DNA: TGTGCCTGGACCCCCACTCCCGGACAGGTGTCGTCCGAGCAGTACTTC; CDR3 protein: CAWTPTPGQVSSEQYF
V gene: TRBV3-1; CDR3 length: 16; J gene: TRBJ1-2; D gene: NA; clone size: many; CDR3 DNA: TGTGCCACTCACCCCTCCAACGCCAGCTTTAACTATGGCTACACCTTC; CDR3 protein: CATHPSNASFNYGYTF
V gene: TRBV19; CDR3 length: 13; J gene: TRBJ1-4; D gene: NA; clone size: NA; CDR3 DNA: TGTGCCAGTACCTCTGGGCCGGGAGGCAAACTGTTTTTT; CDR3 protein: CASTSGPGGKLFF
V gene: TRBV18; CDR3 length: 12; J gene: TRBJ1-1; D gene: TRBD1; clone size: many; CDR3 DNA: TGTGCCAGCTCGGTAGGACAGGCTGAAGCTTTCTTT; CDR3 protein: CASSVGQAEAFF
V gene: TRBV11-2; CDR3 length: 12; J gene: TRBJ1-1; D gene: NA; clone size: many; CDR3 DNA: TGTGCCAGCAGCTGGGGTACCACTGAAGCTTTCTTT; CDR3 protein: CASSWGTTEAFF
V gene: TRBV10-3; CDR3 length: 15; J gene: TRBJ2-1; D gene: TRBD2; clone size: NA; CDR3 DNA: TGTGCCATCACTAGGACTAGCGGGGGGGCAAATGAGCAGTTCTTC; CDR3 protein: CAITRTSGGANEQFF
V gene: TRBV6-1; CDR3 length: 12; J gene: TRBJ1-2; D gene: NA; clone size: many; CDR3 DNA: TGTGCCAGCAGTACAAACAACTATGGCTACACCTTC; CDR3 protein: CASSTNNYGYTF
V gene: TRBV6-2/TRBV6-3; CDR3 length: 14; J gene: TRBJ2-5; D gene: NA; clone size: once; CDR3 DNA: TGTGCCAGCAGTTACTCGACGGGTAAACAGACCCAGTACTTC; CDR3 protein: CASSYSTGKQTQYF
V gene: TRBV6-1; CDR3 length: 18; J gene: TRBJ1-5; D gene: NA; clone size: NA; CDR3 DNA: TGTGCCAGCGGGGACGGATCTCTGGGCGGCTTTAGTGATCAGCCCCAGCATTTT; CDR3 protein: CASGDGSLGGFSDQPQHF
V gene: TRBV28; CDR3 length: 12; J gene: TRBJ2-7; D gene: NA; clone size: many; CDR3 DNA: TGTGCCAGCAGAGGACGCTTCTACGAGCAGTACTTC; CDR3 protein: CASRGRFYEQYF
V gene: TRBV4-1; CDR3 length: 14; J gene: TRBJ1-2; D gene: NA; clone size: NA; CDR3 DNA: TGCGCCAGCAGCCAAGCGTCTGAGGGCTATGGCTACACCTTC; CDR3 protein: CASSQASEGYGYTF
V gene: TRBV11-2; CDR3 length: 15; J gene: TRBJ2-5; D gene: NA; clone size: many; CDR3 DNA: TGTGCCAGCAGCCCTCGGACCGATCTCCAAGAGACCCAGTACTTC; CDR3 protein: CASSPRTDLQETQYF
V gene: TRBV6-6; CDR3 length: 14; J gene: TRBJ1-2; D gene: NA; clone size: NA; CDR3 DNA: TGTGCCAGCAGTTACTCGCCCCCATTCGATGGCTACACCTTC; CDR3 protein: CASSYSPPFDGYTF
V gene: TRBV4-1; CDR3 length: 14; J gene: TRBJ2-7; D gene: NA; clone size: few; CDR3 DNA: TGCGCCAGCAGCCAAATTGGAAGCTCCTACGAGCAGTACTTC; CDR3 protein: CASSQIGSSYEQYF
V gene: TRBV6-1; CDR3 length: 11; J gene: TRBJ1-6; D gene: NA; clone size: few; CDR3 DNA: TGTGCCAGCAGCAGGGGTCCACCCCTCCACTTT; CDR3 protein: CASSRGPPLHF
V gene: TRBV13; CDR3 length: 16; J gene: TRBJ2-5; D gene: TRBD1; clone size: many; CDR3 DNA: TGTGCCAGCAGCTTGGCCGGGACAGTGGGTCAAGAGACCCAGTACTTC; CDR3 protein: CASSLAGTVGQETQYF
V gene: TRBV29-1; CDR3 length: 13; J gene: TRBJ2-7; D gene: TRBD1; clone size: few; CDR3 DNA: TGCAGCGTTCCGGGACAGGGTTTAGGCGAGCAGTACTTC; CDR3 protein: CSVPGQGLGEQYF